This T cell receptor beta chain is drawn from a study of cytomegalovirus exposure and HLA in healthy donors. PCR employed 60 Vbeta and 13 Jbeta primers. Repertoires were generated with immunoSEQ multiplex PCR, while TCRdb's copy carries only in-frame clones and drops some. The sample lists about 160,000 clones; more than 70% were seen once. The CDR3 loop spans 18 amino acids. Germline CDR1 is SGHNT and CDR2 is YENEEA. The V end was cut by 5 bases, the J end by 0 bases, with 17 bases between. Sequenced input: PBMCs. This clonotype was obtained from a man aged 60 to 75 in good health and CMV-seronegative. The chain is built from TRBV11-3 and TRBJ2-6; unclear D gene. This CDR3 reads CASSPLLRVSSGANVLTF. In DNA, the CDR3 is TGTGCCAGCAGCCCCCTGTTACGAGTGAGCTCTGGGGCCAACGTCCTGACTTTC. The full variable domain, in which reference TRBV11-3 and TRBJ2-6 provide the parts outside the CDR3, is EAGVVQSPRYKIIEKKQPVAFWCNPISGHNTLYWYLQNLGQGPELLIRYENEEAVDDSQLPKDRFSAERLKGVDSTLKIQPAELGDSAVYLCASSPLLRVSSGANVLTFGAGSRLTVL.